Each of the 26 T cell receptor beta chains below was sequenced from the same sample in a study of shared clonotypes between healthy human individuals. CD8 cells classed as naive were CD45RO-negative and positively selected for CCR7, excluding terminally differentiated effector memory CD45RA+ cells. Libraries were prepared by immunoSEQ multiplex PCR; TCRdb keeps only in-frame clonotypes and omits some of them. This sample yields under 850,000 clones, of which 90% to 95% are seen a single time; 24% belongs to the top ten. The sequenced sample consisted of naive CD8+ T cells sorted from blood. These receptors were obtained from a man younger than 45 in good health.

This clone was seen only once. The rearrangement links TRBV10-1 to TRBJ2-3; tentatively, D is TRBD2 (5 bases). V lost 4 bases, J lost 2 bases, and 13 bases lay in between. CDR3 size: 15 residues. Germline V gives CDR1 WNHNN, CDR2 SYGVQD (reference sequence). In DNA, the CDR3 is TGCGCCAGCAGTGTAGGAGGAACCTACACAGATACGCAGTATTTT. Residues: CASSVGGTYTDTQYF.

The genes are TRBV7-9 and TRBJ2-1; 11 bases agree with TRBD2. The CDR3 sequence is 15 residues long. V trimming: 6 bases; J trimming: 8 bases; junction bases outside the gene matches: 9. Germline V gene data show CDR1 as SEHNR and CDR2 as FQNEAQ (reference sequence). CDR3 amino acids: CASRPTSGSIYEQFF. CDR3 DNA: TGTGCCAGCAGGCCTACTAGCGGGAGTATATATGAGCAGTTCTTC.

The chain employs TRBV13 and TRBJ2-2; 14 bases agree with TRBD2. This CDR3 contains 16 residues. The V and J ends lost 5 bases and 6 bases, in that order; junction bases with no gene match: 5. Germline V gene lookup returns CDR1 PRHDT and CDR2 FYEKMQ (reference sequence). The CDR3: CASSRAGLAGAGELFF. Written as DNA, the CDR3 is TGTGCCAGCAGCCGCGCGGGACTAGCGGGAGCCGGGGAGCTGTTTTTT. The full variable domain, completed using reference TRBV13 and TRBJ2-2, is AAGVIQSPRHLIKEKRETATLKCYPIPRHDTVYWYQQGPGQDPQFLISFYEKMQSDKGSIPDRFSAQQFSDYHSELNMSSLELGDSALYFCASSRAGLAGAGELFFGEGSRLTVL.

The V call is TRBV15, the J call TRBJ2-1; 7 nucleotides agree with TRBD2. CDR1 is LNHNV and CDR2 is YYDKDF in the germline V gene (reference sequence). J lost 6 bases, V lost 6 bases, and 8 bases had no gene match. The CDR3 is 14 amino acids. The CDR3 sequence is CATSIRTSLNEQFF. DNA for the CDR3: TGTGCCACCAGTATCAGGACTAGTCTCAATGAGCAGTTCTTC.

This rearrangement joins TRBV7-6 to TRBJ2-7; 7 bases agree with TRBD2. Germline V CDR1 and CDR2: SGHVS, FNYEAQ. J gave up 0 bases and V 2 bases, and 4 bases lay outside the gene matches. This CDR3 contains 15 residues. The DNA of the CDR3 is TGTGCCAGCAGCTTATCTAGCGGCCTCTCCTACGAGCAGTACTTC. Protein product: CASSLSSGLSYEQYF.

This clone showed up just once. The chain joins TRBV11-2 to TRBJ2-3; 11 nucleotides line up with TRBD2. J lost 6 bases, V lost 6 bases, and 11 bases had no gene match. The CDR3 has 16 residues. The germline gives CDR1 SGHAT, CDR2 FQNNGV. CDR3 protein: CASSGWGLADEDTQYF. In nucleotides, the CDR3 is TGTGCCAGCAGTGGTTGGGGACTAGCGGACGAGGATACGCAGTATTTT.

J is TRBJ1-5 and V is TRBV6-4; no clear D. CDR3 size: 14 residues. The ends were cut back, 10 bases at V and 0 bases at J, with 13 bases in the middle. The germline gives CDR1 MRHNA, CDR2 SNTAGT. CDR3 DNA: TGTGCCAACCCCTCGAGTTATAGCAATCAGCCCCAGCATTTT. It encodes CANPSSYSNQPQHF.

This chain joins TRBV29-1 and TRBJ2-1, with 8 bases lining up with TRBD2. V was pared by 6 bases and J by 0 bases, with 4 bases of the junction left unmatched. This CDR3 is 14 amino acids long. Germline assignment: CDR1 SQVTM and CDR2 ANQGSEA. The CDR3 loop reads CSVGLVGSYNEQFF. CDR3 coding DNA: TGCAGCGTGGGACTAGTCGGCTCCTACAATGAGCAGTTCTTC.

The V gene is TRBV7-9, the J gene TRBJ1-2, with TRBD1 identical over 10 bases. The V segment lost 5 bases and the J segment 7 bases; nucleotides outside the gene matches: 10. The CDR3 loop spans 15 amino acids. Germline values: CDR1 SEHNR, CDR2 FQNEAQ (reference sequence). CDR3 coding DNA: TGTGCCAGCAGCAACAACCCCCGGGACAGGGGTGGCTACACCTTC. Encoded protein: CASSNNPRDRGGYTF.

V usage is TRBV5-3 and J usage is TRBJ2-1; 9 positions agree with TRBD2. TRBV5-3 is an ORF for which the function is uncertain. There are 19 residues in the CDR3. V shed 2 bases and J 1 base; nucleotides not matched to a gene: 13. CDR3 protein: CARSLSRTSEGGSYNEQFF. CDR3 sequence (DNA): TGTGCCAGAAGCTTATCCAGGACTAGCGAGGGAGGTTCCTACAATGAGCAGTTCTTC.

The chain uses TRBV7-8 and TRBJ2-1; a weak D match, TRBD2 (6 bases). V dropped 0 bases and J dropped 2 bases, with 14 bases sitting between them. Germline CDR1 and CDR2: SGHVS and FQNEAQ. The CDR3 contains 17 residues. The CDR3 sequence: CASSLASAGTPYNEQFF. CDR3 DNA: TGTGCCAGCAGCTTAGCGTCCGCGGGAACCCCCTACAATGAGCAGTTCTTC.

The genes are TRBV21-1 and TRBJ1-5; TRBD1 is the table's D call, not checked against the DNA. TRBV21-1 is given as a pseudogene. The CDR3 is made up of 13 amino acids. Written as DNA, the CDR3 is TGTGCCAGAAGACAGGGATACAATCAGCCCCAGCATTTT. Its translation: CARRQGYNQPQHF.

The genes are TRBV9 and TRBJ2-7, with D possibly matching TRBD1 (6 bases). The CDR3 is made up of 14 amino acids. The germline CDR1 and CDR2 sequences are SGDLS and YYNGEE. Trimming removed 0 bases from V and 6 bases from J, with 13 bases in between. The CDR3 region is CASSVGAGVREQYF. CDR3 in DNA: TGTGCCAGCAGCGTAGGAGCAGGGGTGCGCGAGCAGTACTTC.

CDR3 in amino acids: CASSTTEDPTNIQYF. The CDR3 nucleotides read TGTGCCAGCAGCACGACGGAAGACCCCACAAACATTCAGTACTTC. V and J are TRBV13 and TRBJ2-4; D call uncertain. The V end lost 5 bases, the J end lost 6 bases, and 17 bases lay between the germline ends. Germline CDR1 and CDR2: PRHDT and FYEKMQ (reference sequence). CDR3 length: 15 residues.

The CDR3 bases are TGCGCCAGCAGCTTTCGAACAACCGGGACTAGCGGGAGAGACAATGAGCAGTTCTTC. It translates to CASSFRTTGTSGRDNEQFF. The chain joins TRBV5-1 to TRBJ2-1; TRBD2 matches 14 bases. After removal of 2 bases from V and 5 bases from J, the junction contained 12 bases not matched to a gene. CDR3 length: 19 amino acids. In germline, CDR1 is SGHRS, CDR2 YFSETQ.

The count of this clone is one. This chain joins TRBV4-1 and TRBJ2-1; D gene ambiguous. V lost 4 bases and J lost 0, with 10 bases in between. This CDR3 comprises 15 residues. CDR1 and CDR2 from the germline V gene are MGHRA and YSYEKL. CDR3 DNA sequence: TGCGCCAGCAGCCTTTCAACGTCCTCCTACAATGAGCAGTTCTTC. It yields the protein CASSLSTSSYNEQFF.

V gene TRBV11-2 combines with J gene TRBJ1-4; 8 bases match TRBD1. Germline trimming cut 1 base from V and 5 bases from J; bases unmatched to any gene: 9. CDR3 size: 17 residues. Germline V gene data show CDR1 as SGHAT and CDR2 as FQNNGV. The CDR3 protein is CASSLGRTGRENEKLFF. CDR3 nucleotide sequence: TGTGCCAGCAGCTTAGGGAGGACAGGGAGGGAAAATGAAAAACTGTTTTTT.

The V and J genes are TRBV14 and TRBJ1-5, with a weak D call TRBD1 (6 bases). The CDR3 sequence is 15 residues long. V shed 0 bases and J shed 4 bases, with 10 bases lying between them. The germline V gene has CDR1 SGHDN and CDR2 FVKESK. CDR3 in amino acids: CASSQDGQGNQPQHF. The CDR3 region has the DNA TGTGCCAGCAGCCAAGATGGCCAGGGGAATCAGCCCCAGCATTTT.

The rearrangement joins TRBV7-2 to TRBJ2-7; the match to TRBD1 covers 10 bases. CDR1 is SGHTA and CDR2 is FQGNSA in the germline V gene. The CDR3 contains 15 residues. With V trimmed by 5 bases and J by 5 bases, 9 bases remained unmatched. CDR3 nucleotide sequence: TGTGCCAGCAGCCCAATAGGGACAGGGGTAGACGAGCAGTACTTC. This translates into CASSPIGTGVDEQYF. The complete variable domain, with remaining parts taken from reference TRBV7-2 and TRBJ2-7, reads GAGVSQSPSNKVTEKGKDVELRCDPISGHTALYWYRQSLGQGLEFLIYFQGNSAPDKSGLPSDRFSAERTGGSVSTLTIQRTQQEDSAVYLCASSPIGTGVDEQYFGPGTRLTVT.

The chain joins TRBV29-1 to TRBJ2-2; D call uncertain. V gave up 2 bases and J gave up 1 base, with 5 bases separating them. Germline CDR1 is SQVTM and CDR2 is ANQGSEA. This CDR3 region has 13 residues. CDR3 sequence: CSVERQNTGELFF. As DNA, the CDR3 is TGCAGCGTTGAAAGACAGAACACCGGGGAGCTGTTTTTT.

The chain uses TRBV4-1 and TRBJ2-7; D may match TRBD1 or TRBD2 (5 bases each). Trimming removed 4 bases at V and 0 bases at J, with 19 bases between. The CDR3 loop spans 17 amino acids. Germline lookup yields CDR1 MGHRA and CDR2 YSYEKL. This CDR3 reads CASSRLSQPGSSYEQYF. CDR3 coding DNA: TGCGCCAGCAGCCGGCTCTCCCAACCAGGGAGCTCCTACGAGCAGTACTTC.

The rearrangement links TRBV12-5 to TRBJ2-5, with 9 bases identical to TRBD2. The V segment lost 1 base and the J segment 4 bases; nucleotides outside the gene matches: 4. Germline values: CDR1 LGHNT, CDR2 FRNRAP. The CDR3 extends over 15 amino acids. The CDR3 protein is CASGLGLAGVETQYF. The CDR3 nucleotides are TGTGCTAGTGGTTTGGGCTTAGCGGGAGTAGAGACCCAGTACTTC.

This chain joins TRBV30 and TRBJ1-4, with a weak D call TRBD1 (5 bases). CDR1 GTSNPN and CDR2 SVGIG come from the germline V gene (reference sequence). V lost 0 bases to trimming and J lost 2 bases, with 7 bases between them. The CDR3 has 14 residues. CDR3 in DNA: TGTGCCTGGAGTGTGCAGGGCACTAATGAAAAACTGTTTTTT. Translating it yields CAWSVQGTNEKLFF.

The CDR3 DNA reads TGTGCCAGCAGTTTATCGTCTCTGAGCTCCTACGAGCAGTACTTC. Translating it yields CASSLSSLSSYEQYF. V and J are TRBV27 and TRBJ2-7, with D hard to call. The CDR3 runs to 15 residues. Between the trimmed V and J ends, which lost 0 bases and 0 bases, there was a span of 9 bases. Germline loops: CDR1 MNHEY, CDR2 SMNVEV (reference sequence).

The genes are TRBV29-1 and TRBJ2-1; TRBD1 agrees at 7 bases. The CDR3 has 14 residues. J gave up 5 bases and V 7 bases, and 11 bases lay outside the gene matches. CDR1 SQVTM and CDR2 ANQGSEA come from the germline V gene. CDR3 DNA sequence: TGCAGCGCCTACGACAGGGTCCGAAACAATGAGCAGTTCTTC. As protein: CSAYDRVRNNEQFF.

A remark on this clone: Other DNA sequences from this sample encode an identical CDR3 as well. The rearrangement links TRBV7-2 to TRBJ2-7, with D uncertain. Germline V gives CDR1 SGHTA, CDR2 FQGNSA. Trimming cost V 1 base and J 2 bases, with 6 bases left between them. The CDR3 is made up of 13 amino acids. This chain's CDR3 is CASSLGLAYEQYF. The DNA for the CDR3 is TGTGCCAGCAGCTTAGGGCTAGCCTACGAGCAGTACTTC.